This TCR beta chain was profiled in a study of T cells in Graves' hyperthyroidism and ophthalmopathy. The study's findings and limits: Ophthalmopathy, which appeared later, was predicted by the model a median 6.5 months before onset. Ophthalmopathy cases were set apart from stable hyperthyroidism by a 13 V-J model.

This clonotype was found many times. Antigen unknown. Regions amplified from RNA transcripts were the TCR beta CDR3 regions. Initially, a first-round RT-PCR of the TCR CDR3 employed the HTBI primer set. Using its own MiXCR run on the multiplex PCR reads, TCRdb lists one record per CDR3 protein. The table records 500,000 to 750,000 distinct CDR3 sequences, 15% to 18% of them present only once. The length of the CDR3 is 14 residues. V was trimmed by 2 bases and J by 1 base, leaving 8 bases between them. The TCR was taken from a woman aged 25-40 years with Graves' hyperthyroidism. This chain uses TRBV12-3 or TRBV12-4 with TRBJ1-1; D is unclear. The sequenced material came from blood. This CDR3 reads CASSLLGPNTEAFF. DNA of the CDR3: TGTGCCAGCAGTTTACTGGGCCCGAACACTGAAGCTTTCTTT.